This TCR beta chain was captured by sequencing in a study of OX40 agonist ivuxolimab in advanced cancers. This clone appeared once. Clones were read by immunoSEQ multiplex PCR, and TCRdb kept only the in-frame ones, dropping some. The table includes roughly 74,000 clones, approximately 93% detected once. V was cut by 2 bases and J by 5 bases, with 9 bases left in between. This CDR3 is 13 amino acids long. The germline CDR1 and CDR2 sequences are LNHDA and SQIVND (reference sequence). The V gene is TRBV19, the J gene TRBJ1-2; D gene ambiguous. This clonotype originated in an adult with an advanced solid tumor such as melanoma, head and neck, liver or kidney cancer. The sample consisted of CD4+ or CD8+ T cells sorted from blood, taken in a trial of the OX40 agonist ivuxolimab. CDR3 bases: TGTGCCAGTAGTATAAGAGATGATTATGGCTACACCTTC. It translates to CASSIRDDYGYTF.